This T cell receptor (beta chain) was sequenced during a study of CD8 T cells in Susac syndrome. The CD8+ and CD4+ T cells were negatively isolated, with the TEMRA cells enriched by FACS. This CDR3 is 16 amino acids long. Trimming took off 0 bases at V and 5 bases at J, with 18 bases between the two ends. CDR1 SGHRS and CDR2 YFSETQ come from the germline V gene. With random hexamers, reverse transcription was performed on roughly 0.45 to 1 ug of RNA. A multiplex approach, immunoSEQ multiplex PCR, amplified TCR beta CDR3 across 54 Vbeta and 13 Jbeta. A single record per CDR3 protein comes from TCRdb applying MiXCR to the immunoSEQ multiplex PCR reads. The profile shows about 200,000 distinct CDR3 sequences, 95% of them singletons.

The material sequenced was CD4+ T cells from PBMCs. The TCR originated in a human donor in good health. The chain couples TRBV5-1 to TRBJ2-7; D might be TRBD2 (5 bases). CDR3 bases: TGCGCCAGCAGCTTGGATGGTCCGGGATCCATCGACGAGCAGTACTTC. Its protein product is CASSLDGPGSIDEQYF.